The subject of this entry is one T cell receptor (beta chain). Its cognate antigen has yet to be identified. Qualities for individual bases were not recorded, and no much larger clone is one base off. Counted from cysteine to phenylalanine, this CDR3 has 15 amino acids. The read is trimmed to its CDR3 DNA, 45 bases read in frame from base 1. Reading the germline V gene gives CDR1 MNHEY and CDR2 SVGAGI. The V end gives up 4 bases and the J end 3 bases, leaving 4 bases in the junction not matched to a gene. This specimen belongs to a study of siplizumab effects on memory and regulatory T cells (dated by TCRdb to the late 2010s). In the study overall: The effect of the anti-CD2 antibody siplizumab on alloreactive T-cell subsets was examined in allogeneic mixed lymphocyte reactions constructed from human PBMCs.

TCRbeta CDR3 sequencing was performed on sorted unstimulated T cells and on proliferating T cells recovered from mixed lymphocyte reactions. Fresh whole blood from fewer than 11 HLA-typed healthy donors was used as the source from which PBMCs were isolated. Unstimulated CD4+ non-regulatory T cells were FACS-sorted to map the origin of alloreactive clones. Preparation of the library involved the immunoSEQ multiplex PCR assay. Approximately 100,000 TCR templates per sample were assayed on the deep sequencing platform. Genomic DNA extracted from sorted T cells was used for TCRbeta CDR3 sequencing. The paper's data handling went like this. The R programming language was used for clonal analysis of TCRbeta CDR3 data. Unstimulated samples were compared with post-reaction CFSE-low samples to define alloreactive CD4+ and CD8+ clones. Regulatory or non-regulatory origin of alloreactive CD4+ clones was assigned by matching sequences to the sorted unstimulated Treg and non-Treg repertoires. This is the immuneACCESS table as TCRdb keeps it, with only in-frame sequences that have V and J called. A part of the clones is gone; compared with another copy, unresolved V genes explain less than half, and the rest is unexplained. That table is the source of V, J and clone size, and D and trimming were worked out from the DNA. Across this sample there are approximately 94,000 clones, with 85% to 95% seen only once. The top ten constitute over 1% of the sample.

The investigation overall reported the following: Because sequences below about 10^-5 frequency were poorly captured, only a minor fraction of alloreactive clones could be mapped to unstimulated subsets. The suppressive function of proliferating Tregs from siplizumab cultures was not functionally confirmed. Unstimulated naive T cells appeared more diverse than memory T cells, and naive cells seemed to contribute substantially to the alloresponse. The cumulative frequency of alloreactive sequences that could be traced back to unstimulated CD4+ memory T cells was significantly reduced by siplizumab. A naive or memory phenotype could not be assigned to roughly 75-97% of proliferating CD4+ or CD8+ clones. Among mappable alloreactive CD4+ clones, the Treg-derived fraction averaged approximately 69% with siplizumab versus roughly 25% in control reactions.

Sample: non-Treg CD4+ T cells sorted from blood. The sample's cell subset or site label is to be understood as: FACS-sorted unstimulated CD4+ non-regulatory T cells. This sequence was found in a human donor in good health. The chain was built from TRBV6-5 and TRBJ2-7, with TRBD2 identical over 12 junction bases. The DNA reads TGTGCCAGCAGTTCGGGACTAGCGGGCGACTACGAGCAGTACTTC. This is translated as CASSSGLAGDYEQYF.